Listed here are 22 T cell receptor beta chains from one sample, sequenced in a study of cytomegalovirus exposure and HLA in healthy donors. The PCR employed 60 Vbeta primers together with 13 Jbeta primers. The repertoire was sequenced with immunoSEQ multiplex PCR; TCRdb's copy has only in-frame clones and lacks some. The sample consists of roughly 220,000 clones, about 82% of them appearing once. Input material: PBMCs. The receptors derive from a man aged 25-45 years in good health and CMV-seronegative.

This chain joins TRBV7-2 and TRBJ1-1, with no clear D. The ends were cut back, 2 bases at V and 11 bases at J, with 15 bases in the middle. The germline gives CDR1 SGHTA, CDR2 FQGNSA. This CDR3 spans 13 amino acids. CDR3 region: CASSLSKAGGAFF. CDR3 nucleotide sequence: TGTGCCAGCAGCTTATCCAAAGCAGGAGGGGCTTTCTTT.

This clone was seen once. V is TRBV27 and J is TRBJ2-3; 7 nucleotides align to TRBD1. This CDR3 is 15 amino acids long. Germline V CDR1 and CDR2: MNHEY, SMNVEV (reference sequence). V was clipped by 6 bases and J by 2 bases; unmatched bases: 8. CDR3 residues: CASRPRDRVTDTQYF. The CDR3 coding sequence is TGTGCCAGCAGACCGAGAGACAGGGTCACAGATACGCAGTATTTT.

Here the CDR3 DNA reads TGTGCCAGCAGTTTGACAGCCACCTACGAGCAGTACTTC. Protein sequence: CASSLTATYEQYF. V gene TRBV27 combines with J gene TRBJ2-7; D is possibly TRBD1 (5 bases). CDR1 and CDR2 (germline): MNHEY, SMNVEV (reference sequence). The V end lost 3 bases, the J end lost 2 bases, and 8 bases lay between the germline ends. CDR3 length: 13 amino acids.

This clone was detected a few times. This chain links TRBV9 with TRBJ1-2; D gene unclear. Trimming removed 0 bases at V and 6 bases at J, with 12 bases between. The CDR3 length is 14 residues. Germline loops: CDR1 SGDLS, CDR2 YYNGEE. CDR3 region: CASSVGWQENGYTF. The CDR3 DNA is TGTGCCAGCAGCGTAGGTTGGCAGGAAAATGGCTACACCTTC.

The V gene is TRBV5-1, the J gene TRBJ2-5; D gene unclear. Germline lookup yields CDR1 SGHRS and CDR2 YFSETQ. CDR3 size: 11 residues. The CDR3 coding sequence is TGCGCAACGGCTTACGGGGAGACCCAGTACTTC. This translates into CATAYGETQYF. Full variable domain (missing parts from reference TRBV5-1 and TRBJ2-5): KAGVTQTPRYLIKTRGQQVTLSCSPISGHRSVSWYQQTPGQGLQFLFEYFSETQRNKGNFPGRFSGRQFSNSRSEMNVSTLELGDSALYLCATAYGETQYFGPGTRLLVL.

The chain combines TRBV5-4 with TRBJ2-1, with TRBD1 matching over 7 bases. The ends lost 1 base at V and 0 bases at J; junction bases unmatched: 4. Germline CDR1 SGHNT, CDR2 YYREEE (reference sequence). CDR3 length equals 16 residues. For the CDR3, the DNA is TGTGCCAGCAGCTTGACCCCAGGGGGCTCCTACAATGAGCAGTTCTTC. Encoded protein: CASSLTPGGSYNEQFF.

In its sample, this clone was seen once. The chain links TRBV7-3 to TRBJ2-1; 7 bases are shared with TRBD1. With V trimmed by 5 bases and J by 9 bases, 10 bases remained unmatched. The CDR3 consists of 14 residues. Germline V gene lookup returns CDR1 SGHTA and CDR2 FQGTGA. CDR3 in DNA: TGTGCCAGCAGCCGTGGACAGGTCGTGGGTGAGCAGTTCTTC. It yields the protein CASSRGQVVGEQFF.

The chain uses TRBV18 and TRBJ2-7, with 8 nucleotides matching TRBD2. The CDR3 length is 16 residues. Germline loops: CDR1 KGHSH, CDR2 LQKENI. Trimming at V came to 2 bases and at J to 3 bases, leaving 9 bases not matched to a gene. CDR3 nucleotide sequence: TGTGCCAGCTCACCAGATTTAAACCGGGGGGGCTACGAGCAGTACTTC. This gives the protein CASSPDLNRGGYEQYF.

This clone was counted once. V is TRBV5-1 and J is TRBJ2-1, with 8 bases aligning to TRBD1. This CDR3 has 16 residues. The germline CDR1 and CDR2 sequences are SGHRS and YFSETQ. The junction had 4 bases not matched to a gene; V was cut back by 1 base and J by 1 base. DNA of the CDR3: TGCGCCAGCAGCTTGAGTCAGGGGGCGTCCTACAATGAGCAGTTCTTC. It encodes CASSLSQGASYNEQFF.

This chain joins TRBV23-1 and TRBJ1-6, with a tentative D call TRBD1 (5 bases). TRBV23-1 is reported as an ORF; its role is uncertain. The V gene lost 7 bases and the J gene lost 5 bases, with 12 bases spanning the gap. There are 14 residues in the CDR3. CDR3 region: CASTPGLNNSPLHF. The CDR3 region has the DNA TGCGCCAGCACCCCAGGGCTTAATAATTCACCCCTCCACTTT.

The V gene is TRBV28, the J gene TRBJ2-5; D is possibly TRBD2 (7 bases). The CDR3 sequence is 16 residues long. CDR1 and CDR2 from the germline V gene are MDHEN and SYDVKM. V lost 4 bases and J 5 bases, leaving 20 bases between the germline ends. CDR3 protein: CASSSEGGGRGETQYF. DNA for the CDR3: TGTGCCAGCAGTTCGGAGGGGGGGGGAAGAGGGGAGACCCAGTACTTC.

The V call is TRBV5-1, the J call TRBJ2-1; 13 bases fit TRBD2. From germline, CDR1 is SGHRS and CDR2 YFSETQ. With 6 bases clipped from V and 0 bases from J, the junction kept 15 bases outside the gene matches. This CDR3 contains 20 residues. The CDR3 DNA sequence: TGCGCCAGCATCCGATTGACTAGCGGGGGGATCCCGCCCTCCTACAATGAGCAGTTCTTC. Its translation is CASIRLTSGGIPPSYNEQFF.

The chain has TRBV6-6 and TRBJ2-3; 10 bases line up with TRBD2. V was pared by 5 bases and J by 8 bases, with 7 bases of the junction left unmatched. The CDR3 covers 14 residues. The germline V gene encodes CDR1 MNHNY and CDR2 SVGAGI (reference sequence). The CDR3 protein is CASSVLAGEGTQYF. The CDR3 nucleotides are TGTGCCAGCAGTGTTCTAGCGGGGGAGGGTACGCAGTATTTT.

The V gene is TRBV28, the J gene TRBJ2-5; TRBD1 matches 9 bases. With V trimmed by 7 bases and J by 4 bases, 4 bases remained unmatched. The CDR3 is 13 amino acids. Germline CDR1 and CDR2: MDHEN and SYDVKM. This CDR3 is CASNDRGRETQYF. The CDR3 nucleotides are TGTGCCAGCAATGACAGGGGGAGAGAGACCCAGTACTTC.

This chain links TRBV28 with TRBJ2-7; weak D call: TRBD1 (6 bases). The V gene lost 2 bases and the J gene lost 5 bases, with 16 bases spanning the gap. The CDR3 has 15 residues. The germline CDR1 and CDR2 sequences are MDHEN and SYDVKM. The CDR3 loop is CASSLESTGYDEQYF. For the CDR3, the DNA is TGTGCCAGCAGTTTAGAGAGCACAGGGTATGACGAGCAGTACTTC.

Only a few counts were recorded for this clone. The chain joins TRBV27 to TRBJ2-7; 13 bases line up with TRBD2. Germline-derived CDR1 and CDR2 are MNHEY and SMNVEV (reference sequence). V trimming: 9 bases; J trimming: 0 bases; junction bases outside the gene matches: 20. The CDR3 has 20 amino acids. This CDR3 reads CARPGGPGLAGPDHSYEQYF. The CDR3 DNA reads TGTGCCAGACCGGGAGGACCGGGACTAGCGGGGCCCGACCACTCCTACGAGCAGTACTTC.

The chain joins TRBV5-6 to TRBJ2-2, with 10 nucleotides matching TRBD1. CDR1 SGHDT and CDR2 YYEEEE come from the germline V gene. J gave up 3 bases and V 2 bases, and 10 bases lay outside the gene matches. The CDR3 length is 18 residues. The CDR3 bases are TGTGCCAGCAGCTTCGTCTTTCCCGGGACAGGGGACACCGGGGAGCTGTTTTTT. It yields the protein CASSFVFPGTGDTGELFF.

V and J are TRBV27 and TRBJ2-3, with TRBD2 identical over 7 bases. Trimming at V came to 6 bases and at J to 0 bases, leaving 9 bases not matched to a gene. This CDR3 region has 16 residues. Germline CDR1 MNHEY, CDR2 SMNVEV (reference sequence). In DNA, the CDR3 is TGTGCCAGCAGCCCGCGGGGGAGCGCTAGCACAGATACGCAGTATTTT. As protein: CASSPRGSASTDTQYF.

Concerning this clone itself: A junction end diverges from the germline sequence, so it may reflect a read error. The chain recombines TRBV9 with TRBJ2-1; a possible D gene is TRBD1 (6 bases). The CDR3 is 16 amino acids. Germline V gives CDR1 SGDLS, CDR2 YYNGEE. CDR3 DNA: TGTGCCAACAGCGTAGATAGAGGGGGACCCTACAATGAGCAGTTCTTC. It yields the protein CANSVDRGGPYNEQFF.

With regard to this clone: This sample also contains other DNA sequences that code for the same CDR3. The chain employs TRBV28 and TRBJ2-7; a weak D match, TRBD2 (6 bases). The germline V and J ends were trimmed by 0 bases and 0 bases, with 12 bases remaining between them. Germline values: CDR1 MDHEN, CDR2 SYDVKM. The CDR3 length is 16 residues. CDR3 residues: CASSLWGLTNSYEQYF. Here the CDR3 DNA reads TGTGCCAGCAGTTTATGGGGACTGACGAACTCCTACGAGCAGTACTTC.

The chain has TRBV5-4 and TRBJ2-7; TRBD2 matches at 7 bases. Germline V gene sequence: CDR1 SGHNT, CDR2 YYREEE (reference sequence). This CDR3 region has 13 residues. The trim removed 4 bases at V and 5 bases at J, leaving 6 bases unmatched. CDR3 bases: TGTGCCAGCAGCCTTCCCGGGACTAACGAGCAGTACTTC. Translated, it gives CASSLPGTNEQYF. Supplemented by reference TRBV5-4 and TRBJ2-7, the full variable domain reads ETGVTQSPTHLIKTRGQQVTLRCSSQSGHNTVSWYQQALGQGPQFIFQYYREEENGRGNFPPRFSGLQFPNYSSELNVNALELDDSALYLCASSLPGTNEQYFGPGTRLTVT.

The chain joins TRBV6-1 to TRBJ2-5, with D unclear. The CDR3 length is 11 residues. V dropped 5 bases and J dropped 3 bases, with 4 bases sitting between them. CDR1 MNHNS and CDR2 SASEGT come from the germline V gene. CDR3 nucleotides: TGTGCCAGCAGTCTAGAAGAGACCCAGTACTTC. This translates into CASSLEETQYF.